A selection of T cell receptor beta chains follows, all from one sample in a study of blood T cell repertoires in COVID-19. This table comes from immunoSEQ multiplex PCR, and its TCRdb copy is limited to in-frame clones, with some not included. The sample lists approximately 56,000 clones; less than 90% were seen once. Sequenced material: peripheral blood. The receptors originated from a woman at least 80 years old with acute or convalescent COVID-19. Each CDR3 is given with its conserved first and last residue. D genes are given only for firm matches. Size is stated for part of the rows, as once, few or many counts, or as a class when the clone is expanded.

cdr3_aa: CASSLVAGRGFGTQYF; cdr3_nt: TGTGCCAGCAGCTTAGTTGCAGGGCGAGGCTTCGGGACCCAGTACTTC; v_call: TRBV11-3; d_call: -; clone_size: once; j_call: TRBJ2-5
cdr3_aa: CASSEQSDTQYF; cdr3_nt: TGCGCCAGCAGTGAACAGTCGGATACGCAGTATTTT; v_call: TRBV10-2; d_call: -; clone_size: few; j_call: TRBJ2-3
cdr3_aa: CASCRLADYNEQFF; cdr3_nt: TGTGCCAGCTGCAGACTAGCGGACTACAATGAGCAGTTCTTC; v_call: TRBV18; d_call: TRBD2; clone_size: -; j_call: TRBJ2-1
cdr3_aa: CASSSADYRVSQPQHF; cdr3_nt: TGTGCCAGCAGCTCAGCGGATTACAGGGTTTCGCAGCCCCAGCATTTT; v_call: TRBV5-6; d_call: -; clone_size: -; j_call: TRBJ1-5
cdr3_aa: CASSHLRDRRETQYF; cdr3_nt: TGTGCCAGCAGCCATCTACGCGACAGGCGGGAGACCCAGTACTTC; v_call: TRBV13; d_call: -; clone_size: once; j_call: TRBJ2-5
cdr3_aa: CASRTGTGDGYTF; cdr3_nt: TGCGCCAGCAGGACCGGGACAGGGGATGGCTACACCTTC; v_call: TRBV10-2; d_call: TRBD1; clone_size: -; j_call: TRBJ1-2
cdr3_aa: CASSEGEGYVATEAFF; cdr3_nt: TGTGCCAGCAGTGAGGGGGAGGGTTACGTGGCCACTGAAGCTTTCTTT; v_call: TRBV6-1; d_call: -; clone_size: -; j_call: TRBJ1-1
cdr3_aa: CATSDLRGPARTLREKLFF; cdr3_nt: TGTGCCACCAGTGATCTCAGGGGGCCGGCACGAACCCTCAGAGAAAAACTGTTTTTT; v_call: TRBV24-1; d_call: TRBD1; clone_size: -; j_call: TRBJ1-4
cdr3_aa: CASSPRGTGGGSPLHF; cdr3_nt: TGTGCCAGCAGCCCCAGGGGGACCGGAGGTGGGTCACCCCTCCACTTT; v_call: TRBV3-1/TRBV3-2; d_call: TRBD1; clone_size: -; j_call: TRBJ1-6
cdr3_aa: CASSEALQGVGGNTIYF; cdr3_nt: TGTGCCAGCAGTGAAGCGTTACAGGGCGTCGGTGGAAACACCATATATTTT; v_call: TRBV6-1; d_call: -; clone_size: -; j_call: TRBJ1-3
cdr3_aa: CASSFAGGVNEKLFF; cdr3_nt: TGTGCCAGCAGCTTCGCAGGGGGCGTCAATGAAAAACTGTTTTTT; v_call: TRBV7-9; d_call: TRBD1; clone_size: -; j_call: TRBJ1-4
cdr3_aa: CASTYFGAGGGSGANVLTF; cdr3_nt: TGTGCCAGCACCTACTTCGGTGCAGGGGGCGGATCTGGGGCCAACGTCCTGACTTTC; v_call: TRBV13; d_call: TRBD1; clone_size: -; j_call: TRBJ2-6
cdr3_aa: CASSHGVGYTF; cdr3_nt: TGTGCCAGCAGCCACGGGGTTGGCTACACCTTC; v_call: TRBV7-9; d_call: -; clone_size: -; j_call: TRBJ1-2
cdr3_aa: CAWAGSPYGYTF; cdr3_nt: TGTGCCTGGGCAGGGTCTCCCTATGGCTACACCTTC; v_call: TRBV30; d_call: -; clone_size: few; j_call: TRBJ1-2
cdr3_aa: CAWRGGEVGYTF; cdr3_nt: TGTGCCTGGAGAGGGGGCGAGGTTGGCTACACCTTC; v_call: TRBV30; d_call: TRBD1; clone_size: -; j_call: TRBJ1-2
cdr3_aa: CASRPQGASNQPQHF; cdr3_nt: TGTGCCAGCAGGCCACAGGGGGCAAGCAATCAGCCCCAGCATTTT; v_call: TRBV27; d_call: TRBD1; clone_size: -; j_call: TRBJ1-5
cdr3_aa: CASSQDPTSGKYTDTQYF; cdr3_nt: TGTGCCAGCAGCCAAGATCCAACTAGCGGGAAATACACAGATACGCAGTATTTT; v_call: TRBV3-1/TRBV3-2; d_call: TRBD2; clone_size: -; j_call: TRBJ2-3
cdr3_aa: CASSAPGQGTYNSPLHF; cdr3_nt: TGCGCCAGCAGCGCTCCGGGACAGGGGACCTATAATTCACCCCTCCACTTT; v_call: TRBV5-1; d_call: TRBD1; clone_size: few; j_call: TRBJ1-6
cdr3_aa: CASMPSGGFPYEQYF; cdr3_nt: TGCGCCAGCATGCCTTCGGGGGGCTTCCCGTACGAGCAGTACTTC; v_call: TRBV5-1; d_call: -; clone_size: -; j_call: TRBJ2-7
cdr3_aa: CAWSVISYTEAFF; cdr3_nt: TGTGCCTGGAGCGTCATCAGTTACACTGAAGCTTTCTTT; v_call: TRBV30; d_call: -; clone_size: once; j_call: TRBJ1-1
cdr3_aa: CASRSLAGGQDTQYF; cdr3_nt: TGCGCCAGCAGGTCCCTAGCGGGGGGGCAAGATACGCAGTATTTT; v_call: TRBV5-1; d_call: TRBD2; clone_size: -; j_call: TRBJ2-3
cdr3_aa: CASSSLSNPLTDTQYF; cdr3_nt: TGTGCCAGCAGCTCTCTCAGTAACCCCCTCACAGATACGCAGTATTTT; v_call: TRBV7-9; d_call: -; clone_size: -; j_call: TRBJ2-3
cdr3_aa: CASSLVGTGYTEAFF; cdr3_nt: TGTGCCAGCAGCTTAGTGGGGACAGGGTACACTGAAGCTTTCTTT; v_call: TRBV7-2; d_call: TRBD1; clone_size: -; j_call: TRBJ1-1
cdr3_aa: CASSLGVSQSLSGELFF; cdr3_nt: TGTGCCAGCAGCTTAGGAGTTAGCCAGTCTCTTTCCGGGGAGCTGTTTTTT; v_call: TRBV7-2; d_call: -; clone_size: -; j_call: TRBJ2-2
cdr3_aa: CASSISGGKNTEAFF; cdr3_nt: TGTGCCAGTAGTATTTCGGGGGGAAAGAACACTGAAGCTTTCTTT; v_call: TRBV19; d_call: -; clone_size: -; j_call: TRBJ1-1
cdr3_aa: CASSPGTGTSYNEQFF; cdr3_nt: TGTGCCAGCAGCCCTGGGACAGGAACCTCCTACAATGAGCAGTTCTTC; v_call: TRBV3-1/TRBV3-2; d_call: TRBD1; clone_size: once; j_call: TRBJ2-1
cdr3_aa: CASSVVTPGLTEAFF; cdr3_nt: TGTGCCAGCAGCGTAGTCACCCCTGGGCTCACTGAAGCTTTCTTT; v_call: TRBV9; d_call: -; clone_size: -; j_call: TRBJ1-1
cdr3_aa: CASSSAGNYGYTF; cdr3_nt: TGTGCCAGCAGCTCGGCGGGCAACTATGGCTACACCTTC; v_call: TRBV5-6; d_call: -; clone_size: -; j_call: TRBJ1-2
cdr3_aa: CASSRGTSYEQYF; cdr3_nt: TGCGCCAGCAGCCGCGGGACTTCCTACGAGCAGTACTTC; v_call: TRBV4-1; d_call: -; clone_size: -; j_call: TRBJ2-7
cdr3_aa: CASSLTSGGSNEQFF; cdr3_nt: TGTGCCAGTAGTCTGACTAGCGGGGGGTCCAATGAGCAGTTCTTC; v_call: TRBV19; d_call: TRBD2; clone_size: -; j_call: TRBJ2-1
cdr3_aa: CASSQERPTGPRMGGNTIYF; cdr3_nt: TGTGCCAGCAGCCAAGAGAGGCCGACAGGTCCTCGAATGGGTGGAAACACCATATATTTT; v_call: TRBV14; d_call: -; clone_size: -; j_call: TRBJ1-3
cdr3_aa: CASSTGVTEAFF; cdr3_nt: TGTGCCAGCAGTACAGGGGTCACTGAAGCTTTCTTT; v_call: TRBV6-6; d_call: TRBD1; clone_size: -; j_call: TRBJ1-1
cdr3_aa: CASSLYRVYGYTF; cdr3_nt: TGTGCCAGCAGCTTGTATCGGGTCTATGGCTACACCTTC; v_call: TRBV5-4; d_call: -; clone_size: -; j_call: TRBJ1-2
cdr3_aa: CASTSAGRGGNTIYF; cdr3_nt: TGTGCCAGCACCTCGGCAGGGCGGGGCGGAAACACCATATATTTT; v_call: TRBV6-5; d_call: -; clone_size: -; j_call: TRBJ1-3
cdr3_aa: CVSQGDYEQYF; cdr3_nt: TGTGTATCGCAGGGGGACTACGAGCAGTACTTC; v_call: TRBV6-5; d_call: TRBD1; clone_size: -; j_call: TRBJ2-7
cdr3_aa: CASSSNRGPVLNSGANVLTF; cdr3_nt: TGTGCCAGTAGTAGCAACAGGGGGCCTGTCCTAAACTCTGGGGCCAACGTCCTGACTTTC; v_call: TRBV19; d_call: TRBD1; clone_size: -; j_call: TRBJ2-6
cdr3_aa: CASFSPMNTEAFF; cdr3_nt: TGCGCCAGCTTCTCCCCTATGAACACTGAAGCTTTCTTT; v_call: TRBV5-1; d_call: -; clone_size: -; j_call: TRBJ1-1
cdr3_aa: CASSLGGSPGYTF; cdr3_nt: TGTGCCAGCAGCTTAGGAGGCAGCCCCGGCTACACCTTC; v_call: TRBV7-9; d_call: -; clone_size: -; j_call: TRBJ1-2
cdr3_aa: CASSITQTLGAEAFF; cdr3_nt: TGTGCCAGTAGTATAACCCAAACGCTAGGGGCTGAAGCTTTCTTT; v_call: TRBV19; d_call: -; clone_size: -; j_call: TRBJ1-1
cdr3_aa: CASSLTSYEQYF; cdr3_nt: TGTGCCAGCAGTCTTACTAGCTACGAGCAGTACTTC; v_call: TRBV2; d_call: -; clone_size: -; j_call: TRBJ2-7
cdr3_aa: CASSSGQHYGYTF; cdr3_nt: TGTGCCAGCAGCTCAGGACAGCACTATGGCTACACCTTC; v_call: TRBV11-2; d_call: -; clone_size: few; j_call: TRBJ1-2
cdr3_aa: CASSPGYGYTF; cdr3_nt: TGCGCCAGCAGTCCGGGCTATGGCTACACCTTC; v_call: TRBV5-1; d_call: -; clone_size: -; j_call: TRBJ1-2
cdr3_aa: CASSEAVLGTWEQFF; cdr3_nt: TGTGCCAGCAGTGAAGCTGTTTTAGGGACTTGGGAGCAGTTCTTC; v_call: TRBV6-1; d_call: -; clone_size: -; j_call: TRBJ2-1
cdr3_aa: CASSYDSGWEKLFF; cdr3_nt: TGTGCCAGCAGTTACGACTCAGGGTGGGAAAAACTGTTTTTT; v_call: TRBV6-6; d_call: -; clone_size: once; j_call: TRBJ1-4
cdr3_aa: CASPREGTRRNEQFF; cdr3_nt: TGTGCCAGCCCGAGGGAGGGGACTAGGCGCAATGAGCAGTTCTTC; v_call: TRBV6-5; d_call: TRBD2; clone_size: -; j_call: TRBJ2-1
cdr3_aa: CASSESGTGAIVEELFF; cdr3_nt: TGTGCCAGCAGTGAATCCGGGACAGGGGCTATTGTGGAGGAGCTGTTTTTT; v_call: TRBV6-4; d_call: TRBD1; clone_size: -; j_call: TRBJ2-2
cdr3_aa: CASSRGGGNQPQHF; cdr3_nt: TGTGCCAGCAGCCGGGGAGGGGGCAATCAGCCCCAGCATTTT; v_call: TRBV14; d_call: -; clone_size: -; j_call: TRBJ1-5
cdr3_aa: CAAGQINSPLHF; cdr3_nt: TGTGCCGCGGGACAGATAAATTCACCCCTCCACTTT; v_call: TRBV19; d_call: TRBD1; clone_size: once; j_call: TRBJ1-6
cdr3_aa: CASSQGEGQTYNEQFF; cdr3_nt: TGTGCCAGCAGCCAAGGCGAGGGACAGACCTACAATGAGCAGTTCTTC; v_call: TRBV3-1/TRBV3-2; d_call: TRBD1; clone_size: -; j_call: TRBJ2-1
cdr3_aa: CACYRGQNTEAFF; cdr3_nt: TGTGCCTGCTACAGGGGGCAAAACACTGAAGCTTTCTTT; v_call: TRBV30; d_call: TRBD1; clone_size: -; j_call: TRBJ1-1